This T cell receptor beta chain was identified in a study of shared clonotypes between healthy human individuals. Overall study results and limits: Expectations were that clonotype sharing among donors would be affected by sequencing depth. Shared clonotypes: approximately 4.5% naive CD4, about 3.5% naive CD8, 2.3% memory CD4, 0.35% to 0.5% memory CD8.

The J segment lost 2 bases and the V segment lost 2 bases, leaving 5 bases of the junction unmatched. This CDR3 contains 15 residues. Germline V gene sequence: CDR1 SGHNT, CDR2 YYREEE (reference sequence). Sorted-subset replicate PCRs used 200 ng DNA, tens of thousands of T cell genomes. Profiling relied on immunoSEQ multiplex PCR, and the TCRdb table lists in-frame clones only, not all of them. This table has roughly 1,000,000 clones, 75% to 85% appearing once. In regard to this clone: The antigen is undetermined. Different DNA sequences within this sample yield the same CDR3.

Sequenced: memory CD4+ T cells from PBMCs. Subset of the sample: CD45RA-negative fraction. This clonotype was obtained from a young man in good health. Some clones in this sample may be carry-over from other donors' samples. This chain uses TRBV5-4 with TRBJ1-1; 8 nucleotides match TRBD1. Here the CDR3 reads CASSFPGTGNTEAFF. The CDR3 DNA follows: TGTGCCAGCAGCTTCCCCGGGACAGGCAACACTGAAGCTTTCTTT.